Listed here are 15 T cell receptor beta chains from one sample, sequenced in a study of blood T cell repertoires in COVID-19. The method was immunoSEQ multiplex PCR; TCRdb's version includes in-frame clones alone and lacks a portion of them. Altogether about 220,000 clones are present, around 80% being singletons, with the ten largest covering about 20%. The specimen sequenced was peripheral blood. The source of these receptors is a man younger than 40 with active or convalescent COVID-19.

V is TRBV11-2 and J is TRBJ2-1; a weak D match, TRBD1 (5 bases). Trimming stripped 1 base from V and 1 base from J, with 20 bases between. The germline V gene has CDR1 SGHAT and CDR2 FQNNGV. The CDR3 has 19 amino acids. CDR3 sequence: CASSLGAGRRAGSYNEQFF. In nucleotides, the CDR3 is TGTGCCAGCAGCTTAGGGGCTGGGCGCCGGGCAGGGTCCTACAATGAGCAGTTCTTC.

The rearrangement joins TRBV6-2 or TRBV6-3 to TRBJ2-3, with TRBD2 identical over 9 bases. With 4 bases clipped from V and 2 bases from J, the junction kept 4 bases outside the gene matches. The CDR3 is 15 residues long. Germline CDR1 and CDR2: MNHEY and SVGEGT. CDR3 loop: CASSSAGGPTDTQYF. CDR3 coding DNA: TGTGCCAGCAGTTCCGCGGGGGGGCCCACAGATACGCAGTATTTT.

The chain has TRBV18 and TRBJ2-3; 7 bases match TRBD2. Germline V lookup: CDR1 KGHSH, CDR2 LQKENI. J gave up 0 bases and V 2 bases, and 5 bases lay outside the gene matches. This CDR3 contains 16 residues. The CDR3 coding sequence is TGTGCCAGCTCACCAGTTAGCGGGTTTAGCACAGATACGCAGTATTTT. Translated, it gives CASSPVSGFSTDTQYF.

V gene TRBV4-3 combines with J gene TRBJ2-1; weak D call: TRBD1 (6 bases). Germline V gives CDR1 LGHNA, CDR2 YSLEER. Trimming removed 4 bases from V and 7 bases from J, with 17 bases in between. CDR3 size: 15 residues. The chain's CDR3 is CASSPQQGFGNEQFF. The CDR3 DNA sequence: TGCGCCAGCAGCCCCCAACAGGGTTTCGGGAATGAGCAGTTCTTC.

CDR3 nucleotide sequence: TGTGCCAGCATCGGACGACAGGGAACTAATGAAAAACTGTTTTTT. Its translation: CASIGRQGTNEKLFF. The chain is built from TRBV6-5 and TRBJ1-4, with 7 bases aligning to TRBD1. Per the germline V gene, CDR1 is MNHEY and CDR2 is SVGAGI. After removal of 7 bases from V and 1 base from J, the junction contained 6 bases not matched to a gene. CDR3 length: 15 amino acids.

The chain links TRBV2 to TRBJ1-5, with D unresolved. V lost 6 bases to trimming and J lost 0 bases, with 12 bases between them. Germline CDR1 is SNHLY and CDR2 is FYNNEI. The CDR3 is made up of 15 amino acids. The CDR3 region is CASSNLPNSNQPQHF. The CDR3 nucleotides are TGTGCCAGCAGCAACCTACCGAATAGCAATCAGCCCCAGCATTTT.

The V call is TRBV5-1, the J call TRBJ2-4, with 7 bases fitting TRBD2. Germline lookup yields CDR1 SGHRS and CDR2 YFSETQ. The CDR3 sequence is 15 residues long. The trim removed 0 bases at V and 4 bases at J, leaving 4 bases unmatched. CDR3 amino acids: CASSLVARGKNIQYF. DNA of the CDR3: TGCGCCAGCAGCTTGGTTGCGCGGGGGAAAAACATTCAGTACTTC.

This chain links TRBV25-1 with TRBJ1-4, with 8 bases matching TRBD1. The J segment lost 8 bases and the V segment lost 1 base, leaving 6 bases of the junction unmatched. Germline-derived CDR1 and CDR2 are MGHDK and SYGVNS. There are 15 residues in the CDR3. The CDR3 loop is CASSEFAGGSEKLFF. DNA for the CDR3: TGTGCCAGCAGTGAATTCGCAGGGGGCTCGGAAAAACTGTTTTTT.

The chain is built from TRBV28 and TRBJ1-6; D is unresolved. The CDR3 totals 14 residues. V lost 3 bases and J 8 bases, leaving 11 bases between the germline ends. Germline V CDR1 and CDR2: MDHEN, SYDVKM. The CDR3 here is CASSFEGGDSPLHF. As DNA, the CDR3 is TGTGCCAGCAGTTTTGAAGGAGGAGATTCACCCCTCCACTTT.

This clone is a singleton in its sample. V is TRBV20-1 and J is TRBJ1-2, with D possibly matching TRBD1 (6 bases). V lost 3 bases to trimming and J lost 2 bases, with 7 bases between them. The CDR3 consists of 12 residues. Germline lookup yields CDR1 DFQATT and CDR2 SNEGSKA (reference sequence). The CDR3 spells CSASGQNYGYTF. The CDR3 nucleotides are TGCAGTGCTAGTGGACAGAACTATGGCTACACCTTC.

This clone occurred once. The chain employs TRBV7-2 and TRBJ2-3, with D unclear. Trimming took off 1 base at V and 4 bases at J, with 15 bases between the two ends. There are 16 residues in the CDR3. Germline CDR1 and CDR2: SGHTA and FQGNSA. CDR3 in DNA: TGTGCCAGCAGCTTAGAGTCCAGGCCTCGTCCAGATACGCAGTATTTT. Its translation: CASSLESRPRPDTQYF.

This rearrangement joins TRBV5-1 to TRBJ1-3; a possible D gene is TRBD1 (5 bases). The CDR3 consists of 16 residues. Germline CDR1 is SGHRS and CDR2 is YFSETQ. Trimming removed 0 bases at V and 5 bases at J, with 15 bases between. The CDR3, as DNA: TGCGCCAGCAGCTTGGAAGGGGTGATGCATAGAAACACCATATATTTT. Its translation: CASSLEGVMHRNTIYF.

The V and J genes are TRBV21-1 and TRBJ2-5; the table's D call TRBD2 went unverified against the DNA. TRBV21-1 is a pseudogene locus. The CDR3 is 11 residues long. As DNA, the CDR3 is TGTGCCAGCAGCTCCCACGCGGGGGGTTACTTC. Translated: CASSSHAGGYF.

This chain joins TRBV9 and TRBJ2-1; 9 bases map to TRBD2. The ends lost 3 bases at V and 2 bases at J; junction bases unmatched: 3. This CDR3 spans 15 amino acids. The germline V gene encodes CDR1 SGDLS and CDR2 YYNGEE. Here the CDR3 reads CASSAREGTYNEQFF. CDR3 coding DNA: TGTGCCAGCAGCGCGCGGGAGGGAACCTACAATGAGCAGTTCTTC.

The rearrangement joins TRBV3-1 (or the pseudogene TRBV3-2) to TRBJ1-1; 9 nucleotides line up with TRBD1. V shed 0 bases, J shed 5 bases, and the junction held 7 bases outside the gene matches. This CDR3 is 16 amino acids long. CDR1 is LGHDT and CDR2 is YNNKEL in the germline V gene (reference sequence). The DNA for the CDR3 is TGTGCCAGCAGCCAAGATAACAGGGGGCGCGGAACTGAAGCTTTCTTT. Translating it yields CASSQDNRGRGTEAFF.